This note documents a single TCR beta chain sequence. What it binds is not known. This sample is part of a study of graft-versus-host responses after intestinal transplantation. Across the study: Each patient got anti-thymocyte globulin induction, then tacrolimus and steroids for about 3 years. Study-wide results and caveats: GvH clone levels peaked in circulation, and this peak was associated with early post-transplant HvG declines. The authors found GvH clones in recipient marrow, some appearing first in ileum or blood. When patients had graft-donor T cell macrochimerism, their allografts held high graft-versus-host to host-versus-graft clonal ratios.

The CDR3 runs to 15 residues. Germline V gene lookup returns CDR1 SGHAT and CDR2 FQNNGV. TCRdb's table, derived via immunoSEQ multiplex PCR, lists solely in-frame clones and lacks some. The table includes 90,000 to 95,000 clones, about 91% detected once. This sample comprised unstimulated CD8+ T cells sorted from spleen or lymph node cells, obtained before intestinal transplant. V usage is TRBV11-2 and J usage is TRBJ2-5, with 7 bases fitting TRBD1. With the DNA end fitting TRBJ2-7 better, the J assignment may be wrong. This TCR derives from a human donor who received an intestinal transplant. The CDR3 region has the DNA TGTGCCAGCAGCCGTCCCGGGACAGAGGCCTACGAGCAGTACTTC. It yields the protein CASSRPGTEAYEQYF.